This TCR beta chain was sequenced for a study of cytomegalovirus exposure and HLA in healthy donors. Points from the study as a whole: As immune exposure information, only CMV serostatus was available.

Note on this clone: Its antigen remains unknown.

Researchers ran the PCR with 60 Vbeta and 13 Jbeta primers. Sequenced by immunoSEQ multiplex PCR; TCRdb stores in-frame clones only, minus some. The table lists about 170,000 clones, over 60% of them singletons. The specimen was PBMCs. The clonotype was recovered from a woman between 45 and 60 years old in good health and CMV-seronegative.

CDR3 sequence reads: CASSPYSGRKETQYF. As DNA, the CDR3 is TGTGCCAGCTCACCCTATAGCGGGAGGAAAGAGACCCAGTACTTC. The gene calls are TRBV18 and TRBJ2-5, with 10 bases matching TRBD2. The CDR3 consists of 15 residues. The J segment lost 3 bases and the V segment lost 3 bases, leaving 4 bases of the junction unmatched. Germline CDR1 and CDR2: KGHSH and LQKENI.